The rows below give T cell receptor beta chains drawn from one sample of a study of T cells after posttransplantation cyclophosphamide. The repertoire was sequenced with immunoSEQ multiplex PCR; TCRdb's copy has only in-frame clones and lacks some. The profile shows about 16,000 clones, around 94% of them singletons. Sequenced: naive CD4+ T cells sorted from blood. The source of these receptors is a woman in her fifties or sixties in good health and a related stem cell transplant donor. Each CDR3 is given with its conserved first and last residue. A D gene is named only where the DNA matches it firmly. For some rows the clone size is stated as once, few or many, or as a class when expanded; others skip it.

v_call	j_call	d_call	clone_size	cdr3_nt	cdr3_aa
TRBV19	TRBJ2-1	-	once	TGTGCCAGTAGTTCGACATTGTGGGCGAATGAGCAGTTCTTC	CASSSTLWANEQFF
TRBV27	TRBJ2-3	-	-	TGTGCCAGCAGTTCCCCACTACGTAGCACAGATACGCAGTATTTT	CASSSPLRSTDTQYF
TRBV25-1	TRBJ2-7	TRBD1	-	TGTGCCAGCAGTGAAGGGACAGATTCAGCCAAGGGCTCCTACGAGCAGTACTTC	CASSEGTDSAKGSYEQYF
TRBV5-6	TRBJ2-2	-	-	TGTGCCAGCAGCTTGTCACAGGGCCTAATCGGGGAGCTGTTTTTT	CASSLSQGLIGELFF
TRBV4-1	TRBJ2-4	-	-	TGCGCCAGCAGCCAACCTAGTCGGGATGCCAAAAACATTCAGTACTTC	CASSQPSRDAKNIQYF
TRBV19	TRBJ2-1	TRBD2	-	TGTGCCGTCCTAGCGGGAGGCTACAATGAGCAGTTCTTC	CAVLAGGYNEQFF
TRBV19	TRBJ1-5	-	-	TGTGCCACATTAACAGGGTTTGGTAGCAATCAGCCCCAGCATTTT	CATLTGFGSNQPQHF
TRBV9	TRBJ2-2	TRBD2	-	TGTGCCAGCAGCGTAGTCGGACTAGCGGGTACCGGGGAGCTGTTTTTT	CASSVVGLAGTGELFF
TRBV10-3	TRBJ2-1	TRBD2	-	TGTGCCATCAGCCCCGGGACTAGCGGGAGCTACAATGAGCAGTTCTTC	CAISPGTSGSYNEQFF
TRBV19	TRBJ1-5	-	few	TGTGCCAGTAGTATAAGACTGGGGGGGGATCAGCCCCAGCATTTT	CASSIRLGGDQPQHF
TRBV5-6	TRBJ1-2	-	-	TGTGCCAGCAGCTTGGTAGGGGCATGGAGGGACGGCTACACCTTC	CASSLVGAWRDGYTF
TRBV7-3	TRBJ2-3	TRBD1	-	TGTGCCAGCAGCTTCCGGCCCGGGACAGGGGATGCAGATACGCAGTATTTT	CASSFRPGTGDADTQYF
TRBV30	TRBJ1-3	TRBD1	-	TGTGCCTGGAGGCCCGGGACAGCTGGAAACACCATATATTTT	CAWRPGTAGNTIYF
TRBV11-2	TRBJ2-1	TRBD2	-	TGTGCCAGCAGCTTAACTAGCGGGGACTCCAATGAGCAGTTCTTC	CASSLTSGDSNEQFF
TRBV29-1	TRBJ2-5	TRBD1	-	TGCAGCGTCAAAAGGGACAGGCAAGAGACCCAGTACTTC	CSVKRDRQETQYF
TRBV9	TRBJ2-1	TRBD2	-	TGTGCCAGCAGCGTAGAACTAGCGGGAGCCGCGGCCGATGAGCAGTTCTTC	CASSVELAGAAADEQFF
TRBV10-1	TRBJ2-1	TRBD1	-	TGCGCCAGCGGGGGGGACAGGGGCCTCGGCGAGCAGTTCTTC	CASGGDRGLGEQFF
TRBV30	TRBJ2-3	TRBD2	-	TGTGCCTGGAGTGCGGGCCGCTTTTCGGGGGGGGATACGCAGTATTTT	CAWSAGRFSGGDTQYF
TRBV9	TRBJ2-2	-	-	TGTGCCAGCCGGGAAAACCCGAACACCGGGGAGCTGTTTTTT	CASRENPNTGELFF
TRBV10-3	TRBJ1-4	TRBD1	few	TGTGCCATCAGCTTACAGGGGCCGGCAACTAATGAAAAACTGTTTTTT	CAISLQGPATNEKLFF
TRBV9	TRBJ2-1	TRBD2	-	TGTGCCAGCAGCGCGCTAGCGGAGTCCTACAATGAGCAGTTCTTC	CASSALAESYNEQFF
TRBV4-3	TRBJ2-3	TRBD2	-	TGCGCCAGCAGCCGTCGGCGGACTAGCGTGACAGATACGCAGTATTTT	CASSRRRTSVTDTQYF
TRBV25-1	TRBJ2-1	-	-	TGTGCCAGCAGTAGGGGGGGCAATGAGCAGTTCTTC	CASSRGGNEQFF
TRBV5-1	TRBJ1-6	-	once	TGCGCCAGCAGCTCGAAGGACCGTGCGGGAGTTGGGAATTCACCCCTCCACTTT	CASSSKDRAGVGNSPLHF
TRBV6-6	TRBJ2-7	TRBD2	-	TGTGCCAGCAGCGCCAGGGCCAGCGGGAGTAGCGAGCAGTACTTC	CASSARASGSSEQYF
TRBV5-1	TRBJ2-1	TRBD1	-	TGCGCCAGCAGCTTGGCGACCGGGACAGGGGGCAATAGTCGGCACAATGAGCAGTTCTTC	CASSLATGTGGNSRHNEQFF
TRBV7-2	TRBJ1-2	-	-	TGTGCCAGCAGCTCGAGAGGGGGGGCGGGAGTGAACTATGGCTACACCTTC	CASSSRGGAGVNYGYTF
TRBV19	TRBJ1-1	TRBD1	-	TGTGCCAGCATGACAGGGAAGAAAGCTTTCTTT	CASMTGKKAFF
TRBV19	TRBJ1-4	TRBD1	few	TGTGCCAGTAGTCAACAACAGGGGGCAGGGGAAAAACTGTTTTTT	CASSQQQGAGEKLFF
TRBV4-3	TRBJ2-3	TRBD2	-	TGCGCCAGCAGCCAAGATAGGACTAGCGGGAGTTTTTCGGATACGCAGTATTTT	CASSQDRTSGSFSDTQYF
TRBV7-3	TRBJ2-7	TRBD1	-	TGTGCCAGCAGTCCGTGGGGGACAGGAGGCACCGAGCAGTACTTC	CASSPWGTGGTEQYF
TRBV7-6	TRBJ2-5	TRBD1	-	TGTGCCAGCAGCTTTCCGGGACAGTTGGAGACCCAGTACTTC	CASSFPGQLETQYF
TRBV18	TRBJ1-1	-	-	TGTGCCAGCTCACCACGCGACAGATTGAACACTGAAGCTTTCTTT	CASSPRDRLNTEAFF
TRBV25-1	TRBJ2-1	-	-	TGTGCCACCTCACTATACAATGAGCAGTTCTTC	CATSLYNEQFF
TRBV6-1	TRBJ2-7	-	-	TGTGCCAGCCGGACTGGTGGGGGGTCCTACGAGCAGTACTTC	CASRTGGGSYEQYF
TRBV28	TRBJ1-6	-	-	TGTGCCAGCAGTACAGCCAATTCACCCCTCCACTTT	CASSTANSPLHF
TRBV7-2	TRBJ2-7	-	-	TGTGCCAGCAGCTTAGTGGGACAATCGAGCTCCTACGAGCAGTACTTC	CASSLVGQSSSYEQYF
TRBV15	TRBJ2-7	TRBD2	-	TGTGCCACCAGCAGAGAAAGTAGGGGTCTTTGGTCGGGACTAGCGGGAGCAGAGGAGCAGTACTTC	CATSRESRGLWSGLAGAEEQYF
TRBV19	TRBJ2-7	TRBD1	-	TGTGCCAGTAAATTGGGACAGGGGCTGTCCTACGAGCAGTACTTC	CASKLGQGLSYEQYF
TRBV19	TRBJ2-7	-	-	TGTGCCAGTAGTATCGCGGGACAGATCTACGAGCAGTACTTC	CASSIAGQIYEQYF
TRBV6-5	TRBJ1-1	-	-	TGTGCCAGCAGTTCTCGACAGGCCATGAACACTGAAGCTTTCTTT	CASSSRQAMNTEAFF
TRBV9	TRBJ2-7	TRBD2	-	TGTGCCAGCAGCCTAGGGACTAGCGGGAGTATAGCCTACGAGCAGTACTTC	CASSLGTSGSIAYEQYF
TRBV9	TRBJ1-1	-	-	TGTGCCAGCAGCGTAGTTACGGCGGTACCTGAAGCTTTCTTT	CASSVVTAVPEAFF
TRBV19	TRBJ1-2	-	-	TGTGCCAGTAGGAAACAGGCGTCTAGCTATGGCTACACCTTC	CASRKQASSYGYTF
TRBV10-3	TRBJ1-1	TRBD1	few	TGTGCCATCAGGACAGGGGTGAACACTGAAGCTTTCTTT	CAIRTGVNTEAFF